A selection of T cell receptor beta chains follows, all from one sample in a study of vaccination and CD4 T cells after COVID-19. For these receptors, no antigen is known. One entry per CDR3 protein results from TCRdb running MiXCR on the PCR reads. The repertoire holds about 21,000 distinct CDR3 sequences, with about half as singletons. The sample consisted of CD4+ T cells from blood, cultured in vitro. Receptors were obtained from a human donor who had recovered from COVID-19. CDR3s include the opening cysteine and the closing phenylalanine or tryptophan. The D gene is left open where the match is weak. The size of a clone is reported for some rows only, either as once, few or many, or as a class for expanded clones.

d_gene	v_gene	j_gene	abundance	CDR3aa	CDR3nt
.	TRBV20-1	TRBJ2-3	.	CSARDRTGQTDTQYF	TGCAGTGCTAGAGATAGGACGGGGCAGACAGATACGCAGTATTTT
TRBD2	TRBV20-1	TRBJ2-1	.	CSATGLAGERERFF	TGCAGTGCTACTGGACTAGCGGGAGAACGTGAGCGGTTCTTC
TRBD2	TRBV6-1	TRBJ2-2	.	CASRLSSAGGPGELFF	TGTGCCAGCAGACTCTCCTCAGCGGGAGGCCCCGGGGAGCTGTTTTTT
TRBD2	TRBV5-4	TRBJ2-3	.	CASSLKAGGSTDTQYF	TGTGCCAGCAGCTTGAAAGCGGGAGGGAGCACAGATACGCAGTATTTT
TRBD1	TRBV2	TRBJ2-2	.	CASSAGQGGTGELFF	TGTGCCAGCAGTGCCGGACAGGGGGGCACCGGGGAGCTGTTTTTT
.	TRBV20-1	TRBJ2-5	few	CSARDLGAAAETQYF	TGCAGTGCTAGAGATCTCGGCGCCGCCGCAGAGACCCAGTACTTC
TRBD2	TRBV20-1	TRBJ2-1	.	CSAQRSSGAYNEQFF	TGCAGTGCTCAGCGGTCTAGCGGGGCCTACAATGAGCAGTTCTTC
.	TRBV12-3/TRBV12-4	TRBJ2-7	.	CASSLAGKGHSYEQYF	TGTGCCAGCAGTTTGGCGGGAAAGGGGCACTCCTACGAGCAGTACTTC
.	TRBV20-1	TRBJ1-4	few	CSAAPRGAREKLFF	TGCAGTGCCGCCCCTCGGGGGGCCCGGGAAAAACTGTTTTTT
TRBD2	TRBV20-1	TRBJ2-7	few	CSAWASGYEQYF	TGCAGTGCTTGGGCTAGCGGCTACGAGCAGTACTTC
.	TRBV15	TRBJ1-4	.	CATSRAATNEKLFF	TGTGCCACCAGCAGAGCAGCAACTAATGAAAAACTGTTTTTT
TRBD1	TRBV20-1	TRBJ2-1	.	CSARAWTGDYNEQFF	TGCAGTGCTAGAGCGTGGACAGGGGATTACAATGAGCAGTTCTTC
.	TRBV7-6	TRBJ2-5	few	CASSLNFAFKETQYF	TGTGCCAGCAGCTTAAATTTTGCTTTTAAAGAGACCCAGTACTTC
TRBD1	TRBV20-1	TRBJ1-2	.	CSARRSQGGYGYTF	TGCAGTGCTAGACGATCACAGGGGGGCTATGGCTACACCTTC
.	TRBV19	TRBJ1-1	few	CASSSGAERTKAFF	TGTGCCAGTAGTAGTGGCGCAGAGCGGACAAAGGCTTTCTTT
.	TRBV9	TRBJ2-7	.	CASSTRGETPYEQYF	TGTGCCAGCAGCACTAGGGGGGAGACCCCCTACGAGCAGTACTTC
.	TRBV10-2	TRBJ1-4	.	CASLHGGGEKLFF	TGCGCCAGCCTACACGGGGGTGGGGAAAAACTGTTTTTT
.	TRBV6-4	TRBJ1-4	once	CASCGQTNTTNEKLFF	TGTGCCAGCTGCGGACAGACGAACACAACTAATGAAAAACTGTTTTTT
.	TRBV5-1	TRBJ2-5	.	CASSLNSGYQETQYF	TGCGCCAGCAGCTTGAATTCAGGGTACCAAGAGACCCAGTACTTC
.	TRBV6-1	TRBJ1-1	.	CASREDGLNTEAFF	TGTGCCAGCAGAGAGGACGGACTGAACACTGAAGCTTTCTTT
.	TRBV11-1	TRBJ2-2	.	CASSLVGGSNTGELFF	TGTGCCAGCAGCTTAGTGGGAGGCTCTAACACCGGGGAGCTGTTTTTT
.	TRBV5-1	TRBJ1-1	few	CASSSRTGGVNTEAFF	TGCGCCAGCAGCTCCCGAACCGGGGGGGTGAACACTGAAGCTTTCTTT
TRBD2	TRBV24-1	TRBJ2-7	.	CATSASGNSYEQYF	TGTGCCACCAGTGCTAGCGGGAACTCCTACGAGCAGTACTTC